This T cell receptor (beta chain) was captured in a study of PD-1 blockade in mismatch repair-deficient tumors. Whole-study context: All were previously treated, progressing patients with about twelve mismatch repair-deficient cancer types. General study findings and limits: After pembrolizumab, tumor-resident clones rose rapidly, then generally contracted before radiologic responses.

TCR sequencing covered a few patients who responded to pembrolizumab. On this clone: Its antigen is unknown.

Germline CDR1 is SEHNR and CDR2 is FQNEAQ (reference sequence). Trimming removed 4 bases at V and 3 bases at J, with 10 bases between. This CDR3 is built from 14 residues. Generated by immunoSEQ multiplex PCR, the TCRdb table keeps only in-frame clones and is missing some. Of 55,000 to 85,000 clones detected, around 73% appear once; the ten largest clones hold about 5%. Sequencing used peripheral blood, obtained 2 weeks after starting pembrolizumab. The sequence was obtained from an adult with mismatch repair-deficient cancer. The chain uses TRBV7-9 and TRBJ1-5; no clear D gene. The CDR3 bases are TGTGCCAGCAGCTCCAACCGGGACAATCAGCCCCAGCATTTT. It specifies CASSSNRDNQPQHF.